By sample fraction, the clone carrying this TCR beta chain is hyperexpanded. Its antigen is undetermined. The TRBV12-4/TRBJ1-2 clonotypes were amplified using barcode primers with ligated adaptors. TCRdb reprocessed the multiplex PCR reads via MiXCR and lists one record per CDR3 protein. The sample includes about 210 distinct CDR3 sequences, just over 20% seen only once; the top ten take around 35%. Tregs were sorted as CD4+CD25+CD127-/low cells. General study results and limits: Tumor memory CD4+ T cell TCR gene usage clustered with blood and lymph node memory CD4+ cells and lymph node naive CD4+ cells. Greatest tumor Treg TCR overlap was with tumor naive CD4+ cells.

V gave up 1 base and J gave up 2 bases, with 11 bases separating them. CDR3 size: 15 residues. The TCR was taken from a female donor with breast cancer. The chain employs TRBV12-3 or TRBV12-4 and TRBJ1-2, with D possibly matching TRBD1 (5 bases). Sequenced input: tumor-infiltrating Tregs sorted from the breast tumor. The CDR3 nucleotides read TGTGCCAGCAGTTTAGGGGACGCCGCCAACTATGGCTACACCTTC. It specifies CASSLGDAANYGYTF.